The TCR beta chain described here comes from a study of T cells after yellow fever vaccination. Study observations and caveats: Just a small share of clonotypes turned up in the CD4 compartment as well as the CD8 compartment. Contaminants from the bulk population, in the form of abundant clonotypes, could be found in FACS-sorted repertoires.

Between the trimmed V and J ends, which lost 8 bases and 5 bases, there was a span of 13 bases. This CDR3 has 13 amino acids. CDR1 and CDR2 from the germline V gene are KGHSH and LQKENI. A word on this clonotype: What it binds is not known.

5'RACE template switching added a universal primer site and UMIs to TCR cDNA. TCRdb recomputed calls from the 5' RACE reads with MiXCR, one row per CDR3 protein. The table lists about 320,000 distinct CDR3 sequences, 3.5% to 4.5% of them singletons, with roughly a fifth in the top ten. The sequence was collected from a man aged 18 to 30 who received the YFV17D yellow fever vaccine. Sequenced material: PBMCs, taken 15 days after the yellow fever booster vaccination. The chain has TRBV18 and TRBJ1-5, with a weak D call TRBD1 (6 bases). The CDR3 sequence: CASGGGRDQPQHF. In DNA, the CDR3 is TGTGCCAGCGGGGGGGGCCGGGATCAGCCCCAGCATTTT.